The 19 T cell receptor beta chains below come from one sample, sequenced in a study of blood T cell repertoires in COVID-19 (dated by TCRdb to about 2020). To prepare the library, the immunoSEQ multiplex PCR assay was applied. This immuneACCESS table, as held by TCRdb, lists in-frame sequences with V and J called but not all clones. Of the missing ones, under half trace to an unresolved V gene in checked studies; the others have no known cause. This sample holds roughly 250,000 clones; approximately 79% were observed only once. The ten largest make up over 3% of the sample. What was sequenced was peripheral blood. The source is a woman aged 40-49 years with active or convalescent COVID-19.

The V call is TRBV28, the J call TRBJ1-3; D remains unclear. Trimming left V 5 bases short and J 0 bases short, with 8 bases between. This CDR3 region has 14 residues. Germline-derived CDR1 and CDR2 are MDHEN and SYDVKM. DNA of the CDR3: TGTGCCAGCAGTGCCGGTTACTCTGGAAACACCATATATTTT. Protein product: CASSAGYSGNTIYF.

The chain has TRBV5-4 and TRBJ1-3; unclear D gene. CDR1 SGHNT and CDR2 YYREEE come from the germline V gene (reference sequence). This CDR3 region has 13 residues. V was pared by 3 bases and J by 5 bases, with 9 bases between. The CDR3 reads CASSWWARNTIYF. The CDR3 DNA is TGTGCCAGCAGCTGGTGGGCTAGAAACACCATATATTTT. Full variable domain (outside the CDR3, taken from reference TRBV5-4 and TRBJ1-3): ETGVTQSPTHLIKTRGQQVTLRCSSQSGHNTVSWYQQALGQGPQFIFQYYREEENGRGNFPPRFSGLQFPNYSSELNVNALELDDSALYLCASSWWARNTIYFGEGSWLTVV.

The V call is TRBV9, the J call TRBJ2-5; perhaps TRBD2 as D (7 bases). V lost 0 bases and J lost 1, with 13 bases in between. Germline CDR1 SGDLS, CDR2 YYNGEE. CDR3 length: 16 residues. This CDR3 is CASSVASRGPQETQYF. CDR3 bases: TGTGCCAGCAGCGTAGCTTCGCGGGGGCCCCAAGAGACCCAGTACTTC.

This clone was counted a few times. This chain links TRBV7-9 with TRBJ1-2; a weak D match, TRBD1 (5 bases). Germline lookup yields CDR1 SEHNR and CDR2 FQNEAQ (reference sequence). The CDR3 is made up of 14 amino acids. Trimming stripped 6 bases from V and 8 bases from J, with 19 bases between. The CDR3 region has the DNA TGTGCCAGCAGAGCCGGGACTCTTGAGGAGGGCTACACCTTC. Its protein product is CASRAGTLEEGYTF.

The chain is built from TRBV15 and TRBJ2-7, with 8 nucleotides matching TRBD1. The CDR3 length is 17 residues. Trimming at V came to 3 bases and at J to 2 bases, leaving 12 bases not matched to a gene. Germline lookup yields CDR1 LNHNV and CDR2 YYDKDF (reference sequence). CDR3 sequence: CATSSAPGTGPTYEQYV. In DNA form, the CDR3 reads TGTGCCACCAGCAGCGCCCCCGGGACAGGTCCGACCTACGAGCAGTACGTC.

This clone was recorded a few times. V and J are TRBV5-6 and TRBJ1-1; D is possibly TRBD1 (5 bases). Germline V gives CDR1 SGHDT, CDR2 YYEEEE. This CDR3 region has 14 residues. The V gene lost 0 bases and the J gene lost 1 base, with 7 bases spanning the gap. The CDR3, as DNA: TGTGCCAGCAGCTTGGGACAGCGGAACACTGAAGCTTTCTTT. This gives the protein CASSLGQRNTEAFF.

The chain combines TRBV5-6 with TRBJ2-7, with a tentative D call TRBD1 (5 bases). This CDR3 spans 14 amino acids. V lost 3 bases and J lost 7, with 17 bases in between. Germline lookup yields CDR1 SGHDT and CDR2 YYEEEE. The CDR3 spells CASSSDRVLREQYF. As DNA, the CDR3 is TGTGCCAGCAGCTCCGACAGAGTCCTGAGGGAGCAGTACTTC.

This clone was recorded only once. The J gene is TRBJ1-2, the V gene TRBV11-2, with 8 bases identical to TRBD1. Germline V gene sequence: CDR1 SGHAT, CDR2 FQNNGV. This CDR3 contains 14 residues. V trimming: 5 bases; J trimming: 7 bases; junction bases outside the gene matches: 9. In DNA form, the CDR3 reads TGTGCCAGCAGCACCGGGACAGGTCGGACTGGCTACACCTTC. It codes for CASSTGTGRTGYTF. Combining the CDR3 with reference TRBV11-2 and TRBJ1-2 gives the whole variable domain EAGVAQSPRYKIIEKRQSVAFWCNPISGHATLYWYQQILGQGPKLLIQFQNNGVVDDSQLPKDRFSAERLKGVDSTLKIQPAKLEDSAVYLCASSTGTGRTGYTFGSGTRLTVV.

The chain uses TRBV5-1 and TRBJ1-4, with D unclear. V lost 0 bases and J lost 5, with 5 bases in between. The CDR3 extends over 13 amino acids. Germline lookup yields CDR1 SGHRS and CDR2 YFSETQ. The CDR3 loop is CASSLGANEKLFF. The CDR3 bases are TGCGCCAGCAGCTTGGGGGCAAATGAAAAACTGTTTTTT.

The chain uses TRBV6-6 and TRBJ2-1; TRBD2 matches 7 bases. The CDR3 is made up of 15 amino acids. The trim removed 0 bases at V and 9 bases at J, leaving 8 bases unmatched. Germline loops: CDR1 MNHNY, CDR2 SVGAGI (reference sequence). DNA of the CDR3: TGTGCCAGCAGTTACTCGAGAGCGGGCGGGGGTGAGCAGTTCTTC. Amino acids: CASSYSRAGGGEQFF.

This clone has a handful of counts. The V gene is TRBV18, the J gene TRBJ1-1, with 7 bases identical to TRBD1. Per germline, CDR1 KGHSH and CDR2 LQKENI. V gave up 6 bases and J gave up 8 bases; unmatched junction bases: 6. This CDR3 has 12 residues. The CDR3 is CASSQWGQEAFF. Written as DNA, the CDR3 is TGTGCCAGCTCCCAATGGGGACAGGAAGCTTTCTTT. The full variable domain, with the rest looked up from reference TRBV18 and TRBJ1-1, is NAGVMQNPRHLVRRRGQEARLRCSPMKGHSHVYWYRQLPEEGLKFMVYLQKENIIDESGMPKERFSAEFPKEGPSILRIQQVVRGDSAAYFCASSQWGQEAFFGQGTRLTVV.

The V call is TRBV29-1, the J call TRBJ1-1; possibly TRBD1 for D (5 bases). The length of the CDR3 is 14 residues. CDR1 and CDR2 (germline): SQVTM, ANQGSEA. Trimming cost V 2 bases and J 7 bases, with 17 bases left between them. CDR3 DNA: TGCAGCGTTGAAACCCCAGAAGGGACTAGTGAAGCTTTCTTT. Protein product: CSVETPEGTSEAFF.

The rearrangement joins TRBV5-4 to TRBJ1-2, with D uncertain. The germline V and J ends were trimmed by 4 bases and 3 bases, with 13 bases remaining between them. Germline V lookup: CDR1 SGHNT, CDR2 YYREEE (reference sequence). This CDR3 is built from 14 residues. The CDR3 region is CASSIDTNYYGYTF. In DNA, the CDR3 is TGTGCCAGCAGCATCGACACGAATTACTATGGCTACACCTTC.

J is TRBJ1-1 and V is TRBV11-2; 8 nucleotides agree with TRBD1. CDR1 and CDR2 from the germline V gene are SGHAT and FQNNGV. Germline trimming cut 1 base from V and 3 bases from J; bases unmatched to any gene: 4. CDR3 size: 15 residues. CDR3 DNA sequence: TGTGCCAGCAGCTTAGGGACAGGGCAGGACACTGAAGCTTTCTTT. It is translated as CASSLGTGQDTEAFF. Variable domain in full (rest from reference TRBV11-2 and TRBJ1-1): EAGVAQSPRYKIIEKRQSVAFWCNPISGHATLYWYQQILGQGPKLLIQFQNNGVVDDSQLPKDRFSAERLKGVDSTLKIQPAKLEDSAVYLCASSLGTGQDTEAFFGQGTRLTVV.

This rearrangement joins TRBV27 to TRBJ2-7, with 8 nucleotides matching TRBD1. The CDR3 totals 14 residues. Germline V gives CDR1 MNHEY, CDR2 SMNVEV (reference sequence). V lost 4 bases and J lost 5; bases outside the gene matches: 7. CDR3 protein: CASSSDRGVHEQYV. DNA for the CDR3: TGTGCCAGCAGTTCCGACAGGGGCGTACACGAGCAGTACGTC.

Of note for this clone: The sample holds other DNA sequences that translate to the same CDR3. The chain is built from TRBV20-1 and TRBJ2-5, with TRBD2 matching 8 bases. V shed 3 bases and J 4 bases; nucleotides not matched to a gene: 1. The CDR3 runs to 12 residues. Per germline, CDR1 DFQATT and CDR2 SNEGSKA (reference sequence). In DNA form, the CDR3 reads TGCAGTGCTAGTCTAGCGGGAGAGACCCAGTACTTC. Translated: CSASLAGETQYF.

This chain uses TRBV3-1 (or the pseudogene TRBV3-2) with TRBJ2-2, with 8 positions matching TRBD2. The CDR3 runs 15 residues. Germline trimming cut 2 bases from V and 7 bases from J; bases unmatched to any gene: 6. Germline lookup yields CDR1 LGHDT and CDR2 YNNKEL (reference sequence). The CDR3 reads CASSQMGLGVGELFF. The CDR3 DNA reads as TGTGCCAGCAGCCAAATGGGACTAGGAGTCGGGGAGCTGTTTTTT.

V and J are TRBV5-1 and TRBJ2-1; D is perhaps TRBD2 (6 bases). The V end lost 4 bases, the J end lost 6 bases, and 17 bases lay between the germline ends. CDR3 size: 15 residues. Germline V gene data show CDR1 as SGHRS and CDR2 as YFSETQ. The CDR3 is CASSPTGGDFNEQFF. The CDR3 DNA reads TGCGCCAGCAGCCCTACTGGCGGGGACTTCAATGAGCAGTTCTTC. Using reference TRBV5-1 and TRBJ2-1 for the parts outside the CDR3, the full variable domain is KAGVTQTPRYLIKTRGQQVTLSCSPISGHRSVSWYQQTPGQGLQFLFEYFSETQRNKGNFPGRFSGRQFSNSRSEMNVSTLELGDSALYLCASSPTGGDFNEQFFGPGTRLTVL.

This clone was observed at least ten times. The J gene is TRBJ1-3, the V gene TRBV28; D possibly corresponds to TRBD1 (5 bases). Per the germline V gene, CDR1 is MDHEN and CDR2 is SYDVKM. This CDR3 has 14 residues. Trimming left V 5 bases short and J 0 bases short, with 8 bases between. This CDR3 is CASSAGFSGNTIYF. CDR3 nucleotides: TGTGCCAGCAGTGCAGGGTTCTCTGGAAACACCATATATTTT.